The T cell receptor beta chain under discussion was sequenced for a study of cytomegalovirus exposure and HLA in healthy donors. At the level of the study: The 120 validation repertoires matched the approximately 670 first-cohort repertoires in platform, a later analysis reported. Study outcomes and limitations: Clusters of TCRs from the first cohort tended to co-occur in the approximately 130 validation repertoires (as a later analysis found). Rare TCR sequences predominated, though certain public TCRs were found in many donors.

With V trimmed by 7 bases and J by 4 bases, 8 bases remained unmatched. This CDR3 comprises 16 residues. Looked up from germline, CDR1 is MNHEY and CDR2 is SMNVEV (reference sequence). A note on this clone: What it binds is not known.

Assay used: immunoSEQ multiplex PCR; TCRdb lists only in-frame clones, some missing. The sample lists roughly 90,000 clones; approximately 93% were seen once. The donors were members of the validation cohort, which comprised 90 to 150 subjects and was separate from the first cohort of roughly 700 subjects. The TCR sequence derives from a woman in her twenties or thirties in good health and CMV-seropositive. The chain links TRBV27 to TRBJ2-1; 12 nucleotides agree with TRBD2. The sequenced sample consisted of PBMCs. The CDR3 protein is CASNPLAGGVYNEQFF. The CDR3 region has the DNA TGTGCCAGCAACCCCCTAGCGGGAGGGGTTTACAATGAGCAGTTCTTC.